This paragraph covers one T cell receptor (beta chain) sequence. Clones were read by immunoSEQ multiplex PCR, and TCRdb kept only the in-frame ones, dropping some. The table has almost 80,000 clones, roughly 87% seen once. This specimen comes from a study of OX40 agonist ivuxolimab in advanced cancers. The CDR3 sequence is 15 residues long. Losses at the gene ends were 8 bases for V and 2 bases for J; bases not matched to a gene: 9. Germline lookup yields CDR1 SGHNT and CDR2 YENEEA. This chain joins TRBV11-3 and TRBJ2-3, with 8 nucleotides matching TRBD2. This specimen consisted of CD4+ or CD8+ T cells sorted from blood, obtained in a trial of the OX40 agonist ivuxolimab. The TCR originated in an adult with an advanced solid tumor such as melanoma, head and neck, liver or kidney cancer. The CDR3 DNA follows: TGTGCCAGCCAGCCGGGACTAGGGGCCACAGATACGCAGTATTTT. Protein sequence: CASQPGLGATDTQYF.